The text below deals with one TCR beta chain. Authors' analysis steps: Using reference gene primer amplification, nucleated cell counts were estimated. The table came from immunoSEQ multiplex PCR; TCRdb's copy has only in-frame clones and leaves some out. V and J calls plus clone size are reproduced from that table; the DNA served to infer D and trimming. The sample shows 50,000 to 75,000 clones, 65% to 85% of them seen only once. These data originate in a study of blood T cell repertoires in COVID-19. Whole-study context: Researchers got acute and convalescent COVID-19 samples from the United States, Italy and Spain. PBMCs, B-cell-depleted T cells, or T cells were the source of the cDNA or gDNA that made up the material.

Germline lookup yields CDR1 SNHLY and CDR2 FYNNEI. The CDR3 runs 16 residues. The J segment lost 3 bases and the V segment lost 6 bases, leaving 10 bases of the junction unmatched. The sample comprised peripheral blood. The J gene is TRBJ1-4, the V gene TRBV2; 7 nucleotides align to TRBD1. The sequence was obtained from a man aged 55 to 70 with acute or convalescent COVID-19. CDR3 region: CASSMTGRGSNEKLFF. The CDR3 bases are TGTGCCAGCAGCATGACAGGGCGGGGATCTAATGAAAAACTGTTTTTT.